Given below is one TCR beta chain in context. This record comes from a study of CD8 T cells in Susac syndrome. The RNA input was roughly 0.45 to 1 ug, and it was reverse transcribed with random hexamers. Each CDR3 protein gets one entry after TCRdb re-called the immunoSEQ multiplex PCR reads with MiXCR. The sample contains approximately 120,000 distinct CDR3 sequences, just under 95% of which appear only once. The TCR originated in a human donor with Susac syndrome. The material sequenced was CD8+ T cells from PBMCs.

In DNA form, the CDR3 reads TGTGCCAGCAGTTACGGGACGGCTTTCTTT. Translating gives CASSYGTAFF. The rearrangement joins TRBV6-6 to TRBJ1-1; TRBD1 is a possible D gene (5 bases). With 2 bases removed from V and 11 bases from J, the gap between germline ends came to 6 bases. Germline V lookup: CDR1 MNHNY, CDR2 SVGAGI (reference sequence). The CDR3 extends over 10 amino acids.